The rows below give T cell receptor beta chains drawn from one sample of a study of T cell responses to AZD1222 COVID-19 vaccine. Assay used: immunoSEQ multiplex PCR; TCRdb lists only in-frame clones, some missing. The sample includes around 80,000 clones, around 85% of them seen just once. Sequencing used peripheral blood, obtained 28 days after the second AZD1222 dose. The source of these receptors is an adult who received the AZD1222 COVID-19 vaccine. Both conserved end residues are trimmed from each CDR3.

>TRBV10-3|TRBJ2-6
AISGGSGANVLT
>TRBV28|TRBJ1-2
ASSSHTGLSGYT
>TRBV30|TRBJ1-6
AYDRGQGSSPLH
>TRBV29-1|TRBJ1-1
SAGVGGNTEAF
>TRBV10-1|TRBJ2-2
ASSEAGELF
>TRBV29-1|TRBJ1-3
SVAEGSGNTIY
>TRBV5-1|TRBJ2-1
ASSRDLTNSYNEQF
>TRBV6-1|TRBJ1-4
ASSDTTGGGEKLF
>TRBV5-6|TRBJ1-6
ASSSPTNSPLH
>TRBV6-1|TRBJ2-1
ASSEWAYNEQF
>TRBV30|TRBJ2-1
AWSEGLAGRNNEQF
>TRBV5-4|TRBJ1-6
ASSLGGVGNSPLH
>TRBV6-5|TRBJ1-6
ASSPAQGYNSPLH
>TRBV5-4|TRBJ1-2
ASSSQGYGYT
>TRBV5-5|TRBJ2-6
ASSLDSGANVLT
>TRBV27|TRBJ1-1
ASSFSGLNTEAF
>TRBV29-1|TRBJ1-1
SAQRANTEAF
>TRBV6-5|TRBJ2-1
ASSPGGASYNEQF
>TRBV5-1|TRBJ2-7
ASSQLRTAYSYEQY
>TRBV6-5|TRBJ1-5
ASKVQGVGWPQH
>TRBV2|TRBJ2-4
ASQEGALRAKNIQY
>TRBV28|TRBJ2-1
ASSLTRLSEAGGLDEQF
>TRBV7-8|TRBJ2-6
ASTLKLSGANVLT
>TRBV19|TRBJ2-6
ASSRDGTSGANVLT
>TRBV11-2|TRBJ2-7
ASTVGQASYEQY
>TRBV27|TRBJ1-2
ASSEGWEYGYT
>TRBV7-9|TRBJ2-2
ASSWASVAGELF
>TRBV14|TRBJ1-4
ASRGTSNEKLF
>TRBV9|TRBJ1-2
ASSAPRDRDPRANYGYT
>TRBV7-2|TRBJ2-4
ASSLVPDSPTIQY
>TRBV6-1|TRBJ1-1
ASRQTGRRDTEAF
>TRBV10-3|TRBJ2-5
AISDQLLAGETQY
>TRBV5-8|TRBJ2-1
ASPYPGYNEQF
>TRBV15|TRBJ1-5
ATSRGPRGPNQPQH
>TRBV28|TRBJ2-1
ASSQRGGRGNEQF
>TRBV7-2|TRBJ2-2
ASSLGLAGWINTGELF
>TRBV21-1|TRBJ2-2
ASSKRGTGPTGELF
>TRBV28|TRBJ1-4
ASTLGQSNEKLF
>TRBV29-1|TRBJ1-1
SGGGVLNTEAF
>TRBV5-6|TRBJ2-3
ASSLRDRGFSHITDTQY
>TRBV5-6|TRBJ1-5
ASSLEKRPPQH
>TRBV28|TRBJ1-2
ASSFGGVNGYT
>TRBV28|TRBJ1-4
ASSHAGQGASGEKLF
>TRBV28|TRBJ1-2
ASSLWTGGLISGYT
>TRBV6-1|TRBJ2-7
ASSEALGGEQY
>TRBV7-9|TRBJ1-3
ASSSIELSGNTIY
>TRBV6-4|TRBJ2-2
ASNIQGNGELF